This passage covers 23 T cell receptor beta chains from one sample sequenced in a study of identical twins (dated by TCRdb to 2015 to 2016). Libraries were made using 5' RACE. The instrument was an Illumina HiSeq 2000. The public reads were reprocessed in TCRdb via fastp at Q25 and MiXCR, keeping in-frame beta chains. Each entry merges the rows of one CDR3 protein and shows their most common DNA and genes. The sample table lists more than 1.5 million distinct CDR3 sequences, about 30% of them with a count of one. Approximately 0.25% of the sample is held by the ten biggest clonotypes. What was sequenced was cord blood. These receptors all come from a newborn girl in good health.

This sequence joins TRBV10-3 and TRBJ1-2; 8 bases agree with TRBD1. Per the germline V gene, CDR1 is ENHRY and CDR2 is SYGVKD. The CDR3 has 14 residues. Losses at the gene ends were 8 bases for V and 5 bases for J; bases not matched to a gene: 10. CDR3 bases: TGTGCCATCGCGGGCCGGGACAGGTTATATGGCTACACCTTC. Protein: CAIAGRDRLYGYTF.

The chain couples TRBV6-6 to TRBJ2-3; a weak D match, TRBD1 (5 bases). Looked up from germline, CDR1 is MNHNY and CDR2 is SVGAGI (reference sequence). This CDR3 spans 15 amino acids. With 6 bases removed from V and 0 bases from J, the gap between germline ends came to 13 bases. CDR3 loop: CASREGHPSTDTQYF. Here the CDR3 DNA reads TGTGCCAGCAGAGAAGGACATCCTAGCACAGATACGCAGTATTTT.

The rearrangement uses TRBV4-1 and TRBJ2-5, with TRBD1 matching over 7 bases. The J call may be in error: the DNA end matches TRBJ2-7 better. In germline, CDR1 is MGHRA, CDR2 YSYEKL. The CDR3 totals 16 residues. In nucleotides, the CDR3 is TGCGCCAGCAGCCTTGGGACAGCAGGGACCACCTACGAGCAGTACTTC. This translates into CASSLGTAGTTYEQYF.

This clonotype was picked up a small number of times. V gene TRBV10-3 combines with J gene TRBJ2-1, with TRBD2 matching 9 bases. The CDR3 has 15 amino acids. Germline CDR1 is ENHRY and CDR2 is SYGVKD. V lost 4 bases, J lost 3 bases, and 4 bases stayed unmatched. CDR3 DNA sequence: TGTGCCATCAGTGGAGGGCGGGGGGGCTACAATGAGCAGTTCTTC. Residues: CAISGGRGGYNEQFF.

The chain links TRBV6-5 to TRBJ2-7, with 8 nucleotides matching TRBD1. V shed 0 bases, J shed 2 bases, and the junction held 15 bases outside the gene matches. The CDR3 loop spans 19 amino acids. Germline lookup yields CDR1 MNHEY and CDR2 SVGAGI. The CDR3 DNA reads TGTGCCAGCAGTTACTCGACCCCGACAGGGGTACTTGGCGCCTACGAGCAGTACTTC. Protein sequence: CASSYSTPTGVLGAYEQYF.

This sequence joins TRBV4-1 and TRBJ2-1; the match to TRBD2 covers 11 bases. The CDR3 has 16 amino acids. Unmatched junction bases numbered 7, after V lost 5 bases and J lost 4 bases. Germline V lookup: CDR1 MGHRA, CDR2 YSYEKL. CDR3 sequence reads: CASSLTTSGVYNEQFF. DNA for the CDR3: TGCGCCAGCAGCTTAACGACTAGCGGGGTTTACAATGAGCAGTTCTTC.

A few counts support this clonotype. The chain couples TRBV4-1 to TRBJ2-1; 14 nucleotides match TRBD2. CDR1 and CDR2 from the germline V gene are MGHRA and YSYEKL. The CDR3 spans 17 residues. Trimming cost V 2 bases and J 3 bases; bases outside gene matches: 3. For the CDR3, the DNA is TGCGCCAGCAGCCAAAAGGGGACTAGCGGGAGCTACAATGAGCAGTTCTTC. Protein product: CASSQKGTSGSYNEQFF.

The chain is built from TRBV12-3 or TRBV12-4 and TRBJ1-2; a weak D match, TRBD1 (5 bases). The germline V and J ends were trimmed by 5 bases and 1 base, with 11 bases remaining between them. This CDR3 spans 14 amino acids. The CDR3 sequence is CASSAGSHNYGYTF. The DNA for the CDR3 is TGTGCCAGCAGTGCAGGGTCGCATAACTATGGCTACACCTTC.

J is TRBJ1-5 and V is TRBV12-3 or TRBV12-4; D remains unclear. The CDR3 has 17 amino acids. V was cut by 3 bases and J by 10 bases, with 25 bases left in between. The CDR3 protein is CASSLGRSGPLVSPQHF. The CDR3 coding sequence is TGTGCCAGCAGTTTGGGCCGCTCTGGCCCCCTCGTCTCTCCCCAGCATTTT.

This chain uses TRBV6-1 with TRBJ2-5; TRBD2 matches at 10 bases. With V trimmed by 8 bases and J by 6 bases, 9 bases remained unmatched. The CDR3 sequence is 14 residues long. Germline V CDR1 and CDR2: MNHNS, SASEGT. CDR3 in amino acids: CASRNTTSGKTQYF. CDR3 nucleotide sequence: TGTGCCAGCCGAAATACAACTAGCGGGAAGACCCAGTACTTC.

The chain recombines TRBV28 with TRBJ2-2, with 14 positions matching TRBD2. The CDR3 covers 16 residues. V was pared by 5 bases and J by 7 bases, with 6 bases of the junction left unmatched. From germline, CDR1 is MDHEN and CDR2 SYDVKM. In nucleotides, the CDR3 is TGTGCCAGCAGTCTCCCGGGACTAGCGGGAGACGGGGAGCTGTTTTTT. Protein sequence: CASSLPGLAGDGELFF.

V usage is TRBV12-3 or TRBV12-4 and J usage is TRBJ2-7; D not certain. V was clipped by 5 bases and J by 0 bases, with 11 bases between them. This CDR3 is built from 14 residues. The CDR3, as DNA: TGTGCCAGCAGTCAGGACCTCCCCTCCTACGAGCAGTACTTC. It codes for CASSQDLPSYEQYF.

This clonotype was picked up a small number of times. The V call is TRBV6-1, the J call TRBJ1-4, with D possibly matching TRBD1 (6 bases). The germline gives CDR1 MNHNS, CDR2 SASEGT. Trimming took 6 bases from V and 3 from J, leaving 11 bases between them. The CDR3 is 14 residues long. CDR3 coding DNA: TGTGCCAGCAGAACGGACAGCCCTAATGAAAAACTGTTTTTT. This encodes CASRTDSPNEKLFF.

This clonotype was recorded at least ten times. The CDR3 is CSVVPRQGSYEQYF. CDR3 DNA: TGCAGCGTTGTACCGAGACAGGGTTCCTACGAGCAGTACTTC. This chain uses TRBV29-1 with TRBJ2-7; 7 nucleotides align to TRBD1. The trim removed 4 bases at V and 1 base at J, leaving 7 bases unmatched. Germline CDR1 reads SQVTM; CDR2 reads ANQGSEA. This CDR3 region has 14 residues.

Comments on this clonotype: A junction end diverges from the germline sequence, so it may reflect a read error. V usage is TRBV28 and J usage is TRBJ2-7; 9 bases are a match to TRBD1. The CDR3 loop spans 12 amino acids. Looked up from germline, CDR1 is MDHEN and CDR2 is SYDVKM. The chain's CDR3 is CVSSLSGTGMYF. In DNA form, the CDR3 reads TGTGTCAGCAGCTTATCCGGGACAGGGATGTACTTC.

The chain employs TRBV20-1 and TRBJ2-3; TRBD2 aligns across 10 bases. Germline CDR1 DFQATT, CDR2 SNEGSKA (reference sequence). The CDR3 totals 13 residues. The J segment lost 4 bases and the V segment lost 6 bases, leaving 4 bases of the junction unmatched. CDR3 in DNA: TGCAGTGCCCCGGGACTAGCGTCAGATACGCAGTATTTT. Protein sequence: CSAPGLASDTQYF.

For this clonotype: With a much larger clone just one base away, this may be a read error. V is TRBV6-5 and J is TRBJ2-3; D gene unclear. The V end was cut by 7 bases, the J end by 8 bases, with 10 bases between. Per germline, CDR1 MNHEY and CDR2 SVGAGI. The CDR3 runs 11 residues. CDR3 DNA sequence: TGTGCCAGCATGGATCGCAGTACGCAGTATTTT. This translates into CASMDRSTQYF.

This clonotype has more than one count but fewer than ten. The rearrangement uses TRBV12-3 or TRBV12-4 and TRBJ2-3; TRBD2 agrees at 12 bases. The V gene end was trimmed by 3 bases and the J gene end by 2 bases; junction bases not matched to a gene: 12. This CDR3 spans 19 amino acids. CDR3 in amino acids: CASSLAQGTSGRFTDTQYF. Here the CDR3 DNA reads TGTGCCAGCAGTTTGGCACAGGGGACTAGCGGGCGATTCACAGATACGCAGTATTTT.

This clonotype was counted between two and nine times. V gene TRBV4-2 combines with J gene TRBJ1-2; 10 bases line up with TRBD1. This CDR3 is built from 18 residues. CDR1 and CDR2 from the germline V gene are LGHNA and YNFKEQ. V lost 4 bases to trimming and J lost 0 bases; unmatched junction nucleotides: 11. CDR3 bases: TGTGCCAGCAGCCCATATTTGGGACAGGGGCCTCCTAACTATGGCTACACCTTC. Translated, it gives CASSPYLGQGPPNYGYTF.

This clonotype was observed a handful of times. The chain carries TRBV3-1 and TRBJ2-3; TRBD2 agrees at 8 bases. Germline-derived CDR1 and CDR2 are LGHDT and YNNKEL (reference sequence). The trim removed 4 bases at V and 5 bases at J, leaving 11 bases unmatched. The CDR3 is 16 residues long. The DNA for the CDR3 is TGTGCCAGCAGCCCCTTTACGGGGGGGCCGGGAGATACGCAGTATTTT. It is translated as CASSPFTGGPGDTQYF.

A note on this clonotype: One end of the junction varies from germline; a read error may be responsible. V usage is TRBV6-5 and J usage is TRBJ1-2; D gene ambiguous. From germline, CDR1 is MNHEY and CDR2 SVGAGI. The CDR3 consists of 14 residues. CDR3 sequence (DNA): TGTGCCGGCAGTTACGATGGTCCGTCTGGGGGCTACACCTTC. The encoded protein is CAGSYDGPSGGYTF.

CDR3 sequence reads: CASSQYPGTTDNEQFF. CDR3 sequence (DNA): TGCGCCAGCAGCCAATATCCCGGGACCACCGACAATGAGCAGTTCTTC. The chain employs TRBV4-1 and TRBJ2-1, with D perhaps given as TRBD1 or TRBD2 (5 bases each). V lost 2 bases to trimming and J lost 5 bases, with 16 bases between them. Germline assignment: CDR1 MGHRA and CDR2 YSYEKL. This CDR3 contains 16 residues.

This clonotype showed up just a few times. This chain joins TRBV24-1 and TRBJ1-4; 9 bases fit TRBD1. The V and J ends lost 4 bases and 5 bases, in that order; junction bases with no gene match: 4. The germline V gene has CDR1 KGHDR and CDR2 SFDVKD. The CDR3 consists of 15 residues. CDR3 loop: CATSDPGTGNEKLFF. CDR3 DNA sequence: TGTGCCACCAGTGACCCCGGGACAGGGAATGAAAAACTGTTTTTT.